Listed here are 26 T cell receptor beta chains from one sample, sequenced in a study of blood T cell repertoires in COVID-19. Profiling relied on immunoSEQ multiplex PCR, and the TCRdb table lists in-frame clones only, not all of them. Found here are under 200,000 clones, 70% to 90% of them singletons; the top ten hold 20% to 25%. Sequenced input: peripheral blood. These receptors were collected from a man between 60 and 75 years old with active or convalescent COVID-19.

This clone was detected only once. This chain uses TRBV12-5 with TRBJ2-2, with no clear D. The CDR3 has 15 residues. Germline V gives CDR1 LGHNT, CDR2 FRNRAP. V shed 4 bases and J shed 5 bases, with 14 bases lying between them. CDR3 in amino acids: CASGWSGGATGELFF. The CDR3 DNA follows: TGTGCTAGTGGTTGGTCTGGTGGAGCGACCGGGGAGCTGTTTTTT.

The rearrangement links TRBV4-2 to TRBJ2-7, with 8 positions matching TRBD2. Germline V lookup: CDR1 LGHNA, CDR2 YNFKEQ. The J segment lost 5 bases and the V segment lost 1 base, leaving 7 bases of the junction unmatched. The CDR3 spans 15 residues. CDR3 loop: CASSQASGGPNEQYF. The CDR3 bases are TGTGCCAGCAGCCAAGCGTCGGGGGGGCCCAACGAGCAGTACTTC.

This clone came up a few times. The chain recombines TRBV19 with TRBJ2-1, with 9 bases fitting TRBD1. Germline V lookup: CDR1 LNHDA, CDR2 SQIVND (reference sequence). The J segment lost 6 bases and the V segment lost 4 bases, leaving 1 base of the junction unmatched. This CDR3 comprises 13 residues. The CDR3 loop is CASSKTGGNEQFF. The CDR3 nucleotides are TGTGCCAGTAGTAAGACAGGGGGCAATGAGCAGTTCTTC.

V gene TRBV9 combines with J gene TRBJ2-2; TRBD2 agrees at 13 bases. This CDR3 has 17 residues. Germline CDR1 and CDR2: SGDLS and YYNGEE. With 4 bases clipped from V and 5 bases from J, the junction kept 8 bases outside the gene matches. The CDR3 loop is CASSFGLAGVRTGELFF. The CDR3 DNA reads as TGTGCCAGCAGCTTCGGACTAGCGGGGGTACGGACCGGGGAGCTGTTTTTT.

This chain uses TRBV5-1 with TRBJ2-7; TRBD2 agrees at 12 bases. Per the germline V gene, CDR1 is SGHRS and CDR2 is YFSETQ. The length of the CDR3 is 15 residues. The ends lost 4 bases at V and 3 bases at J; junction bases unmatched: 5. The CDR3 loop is CASSVGLAGNYEQYF. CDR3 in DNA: TGCGCCAGCAGCGTAGGACTAGCGGGGAACTACGAGCAGTACTTC.

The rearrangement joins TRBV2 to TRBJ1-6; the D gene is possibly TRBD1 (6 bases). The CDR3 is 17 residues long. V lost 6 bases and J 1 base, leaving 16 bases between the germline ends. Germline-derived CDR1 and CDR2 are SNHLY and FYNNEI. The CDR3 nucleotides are TGTGCCAGCAGCCGAACAGGGAAGAAGTCCTATAATTCACCCCTCCACTTT. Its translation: CASSRTGKKSYNSPLHF.

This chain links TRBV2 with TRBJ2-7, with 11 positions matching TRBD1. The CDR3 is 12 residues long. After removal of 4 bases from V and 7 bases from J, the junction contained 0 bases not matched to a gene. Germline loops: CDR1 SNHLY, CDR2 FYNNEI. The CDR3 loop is CASSGDRGEQYF. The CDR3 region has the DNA TGTGCCAGCAGTGGGGACAGGGGGGAGCAGTACTTC. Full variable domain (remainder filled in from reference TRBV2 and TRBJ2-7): EPEVTQTPSHQVTQMGQEVILRCVPISNHLYFYWYRQILGQKVEFLVSFYNNEISEKSEIFDDQFSVERPDGSNFTLKIRSTKLEDSAMYFCASSGDRGEQYFGPGTRLTVT.

CDR3 protein: CASSIPTGEYYGYTF. Here the CDR3 DNA reads TGTGCCAGTAGTATCCCTACGGGAGAGTACTATGGCTACACCTTC. This chain joins TRBV19 and TRBJ1-2; the D is unclear. The V end lost 3 bases, the J end lost 3 bases, and 14 bases lay between the germline ends. This CDR3 contains 15 residues. CDR1 is LNHDA, CDR2 SQIVND, per germline (reference sequence).

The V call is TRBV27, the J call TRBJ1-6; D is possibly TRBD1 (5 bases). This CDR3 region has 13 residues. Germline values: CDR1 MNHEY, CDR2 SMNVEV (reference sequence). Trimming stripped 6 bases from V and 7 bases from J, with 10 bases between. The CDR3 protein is CASSVYRNSPLHF. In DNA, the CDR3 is TGTGCCAGCAGCGTTTACAGGAATTCACCCCTCCACTTT.

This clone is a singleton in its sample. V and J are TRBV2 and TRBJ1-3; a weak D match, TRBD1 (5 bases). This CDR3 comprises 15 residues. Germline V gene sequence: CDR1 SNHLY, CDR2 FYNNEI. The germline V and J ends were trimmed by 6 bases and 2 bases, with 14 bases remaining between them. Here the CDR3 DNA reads TGTGCCAGCAGAGAGGACATTACAACTGGAAACACCATATATTTT. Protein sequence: CASREDITTGNTIYF.

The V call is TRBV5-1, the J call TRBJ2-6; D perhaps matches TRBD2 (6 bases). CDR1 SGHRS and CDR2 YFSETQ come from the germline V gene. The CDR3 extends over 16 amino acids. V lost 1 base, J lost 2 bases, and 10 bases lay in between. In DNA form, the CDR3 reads TGCGCCAGCAGCTTGCGGGGGAACCCTGGGGCCAACGTCCTGACTTTC. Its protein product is CASSLRGNPGANVLTF.

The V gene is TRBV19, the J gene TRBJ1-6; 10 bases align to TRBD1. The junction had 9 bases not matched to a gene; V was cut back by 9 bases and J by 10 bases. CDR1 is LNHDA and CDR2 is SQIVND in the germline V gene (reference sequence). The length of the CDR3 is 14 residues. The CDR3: CASTPTGGGSPLHF. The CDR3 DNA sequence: TGTGCCAGCACCCCGACAGGGGGCGGGTCACCCCTCCACTTT.

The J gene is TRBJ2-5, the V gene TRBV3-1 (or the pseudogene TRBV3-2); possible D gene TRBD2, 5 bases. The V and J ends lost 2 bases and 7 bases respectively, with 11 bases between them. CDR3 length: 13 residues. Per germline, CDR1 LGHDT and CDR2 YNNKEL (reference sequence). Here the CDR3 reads CASSQPDAGTQYF. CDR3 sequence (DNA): TGTGCCAGCAGCCAACCGGACGCGGGGACCCAGTACTTC.

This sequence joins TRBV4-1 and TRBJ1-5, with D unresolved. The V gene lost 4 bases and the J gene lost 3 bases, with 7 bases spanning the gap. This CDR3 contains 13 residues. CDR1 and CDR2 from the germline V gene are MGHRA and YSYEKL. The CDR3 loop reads CASSLRDNQPQHF. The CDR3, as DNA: TGCGCCAGCAGCCTTCGGGACAATCAGCCCCAGCATTTT.

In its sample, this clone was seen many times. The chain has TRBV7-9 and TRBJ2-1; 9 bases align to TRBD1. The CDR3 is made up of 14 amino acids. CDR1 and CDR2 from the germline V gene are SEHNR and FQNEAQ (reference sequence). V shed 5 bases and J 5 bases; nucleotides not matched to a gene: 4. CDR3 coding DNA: TGTGCCAGCAGCCAACAGGGGGCGAACAATGAGCAGTTCTTC. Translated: CASSQQGANNEQFF.

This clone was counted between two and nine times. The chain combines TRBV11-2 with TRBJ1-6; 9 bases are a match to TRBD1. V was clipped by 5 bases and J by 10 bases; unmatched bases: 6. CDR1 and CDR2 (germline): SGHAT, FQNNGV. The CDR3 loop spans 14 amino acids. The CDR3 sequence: CASSKDRGESPLHF. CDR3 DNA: TGTGCCAGCAGCAAGGACAGGGGAGAATCACCCCTCCACTTT.

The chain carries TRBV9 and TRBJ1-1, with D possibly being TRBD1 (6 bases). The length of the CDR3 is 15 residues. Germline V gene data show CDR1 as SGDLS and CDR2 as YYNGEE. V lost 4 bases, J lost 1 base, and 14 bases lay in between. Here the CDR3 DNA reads TGTGCCAGCAGCCTAGGGACATGGGGGAACACTGAAGCTTTCTTT. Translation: CASSLGTWGNTEAFF.

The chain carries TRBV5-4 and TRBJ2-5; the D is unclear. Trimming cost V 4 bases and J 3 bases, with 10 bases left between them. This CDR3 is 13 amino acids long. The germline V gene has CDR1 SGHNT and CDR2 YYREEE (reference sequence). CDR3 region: CASSASEEETQYF. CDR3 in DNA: TGTGCCAGCAGCGCGTCAGAGGAAGAGACCCAGTACTTC.

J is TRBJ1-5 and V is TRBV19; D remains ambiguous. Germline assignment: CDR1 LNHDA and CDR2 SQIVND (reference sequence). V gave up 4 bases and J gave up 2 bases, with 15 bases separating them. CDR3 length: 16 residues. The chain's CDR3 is CASSTPNRGGNQPQHF. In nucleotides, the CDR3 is TGTGCCAGTAGTACCCCGAACCGCGGGGGCAATCAGCCCCAGCATTTT.

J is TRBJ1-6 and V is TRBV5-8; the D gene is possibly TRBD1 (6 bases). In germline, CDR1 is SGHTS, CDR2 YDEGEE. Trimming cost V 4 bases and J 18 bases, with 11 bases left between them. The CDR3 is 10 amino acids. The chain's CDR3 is CASSQRGYHF. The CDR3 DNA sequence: TGTGCCAGCAGCCAGAGGGGGTACCACTTT.

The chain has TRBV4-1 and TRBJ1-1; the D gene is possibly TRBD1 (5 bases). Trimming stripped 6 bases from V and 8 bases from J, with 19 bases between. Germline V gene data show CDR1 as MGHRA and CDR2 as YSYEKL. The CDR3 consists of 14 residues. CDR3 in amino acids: CASRLNTLDREAFF. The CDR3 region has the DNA TGCGCCAGCAGACTTAACACCCTTGACAGAGAAGCTTTCTTT.

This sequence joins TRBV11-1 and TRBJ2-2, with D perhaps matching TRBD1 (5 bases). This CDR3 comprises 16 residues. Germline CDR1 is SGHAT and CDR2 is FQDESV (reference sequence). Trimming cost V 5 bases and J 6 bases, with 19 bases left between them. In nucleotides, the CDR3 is TGTGCCAGCAGCCCAGGCAGGGTTTTCCTTCCCGGGGAGCTGTTTTTT. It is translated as CASSPGRVFLPGELFF.

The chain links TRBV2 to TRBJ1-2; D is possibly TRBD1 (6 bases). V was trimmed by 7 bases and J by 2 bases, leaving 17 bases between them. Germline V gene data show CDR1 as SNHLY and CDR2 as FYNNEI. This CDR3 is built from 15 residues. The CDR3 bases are TGTGCCAGCACACTGATACAGGGATCGAACTATGGCTACACCTTC. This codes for CASTLIQGSNYGYTF.

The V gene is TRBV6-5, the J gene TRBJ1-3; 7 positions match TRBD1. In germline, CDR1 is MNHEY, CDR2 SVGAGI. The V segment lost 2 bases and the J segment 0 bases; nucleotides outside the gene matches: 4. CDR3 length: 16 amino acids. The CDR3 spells CASSYGGQASGNTIYF. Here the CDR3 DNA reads TGTGCCAGCAGTTACGGAGGACAGGCCTCTGGAAACACCATATATTTT.

CDR3 sequence: CASRLTWGTIEPRGLYEQYF. CDR3 nucleotides: TGTGCAAGTCGGTTGACGTGGGGGACGATTGAGCCGCGGGGACTTTACGAGCAGTACTTC. The chain combines TRBV12-2 with TRBJ2-7; the D call of TRBD2 is as the table states it, not checked on the DNA. TRBV12-2 represents a pseudogene. The CDR3 extends over 20 amino acids.

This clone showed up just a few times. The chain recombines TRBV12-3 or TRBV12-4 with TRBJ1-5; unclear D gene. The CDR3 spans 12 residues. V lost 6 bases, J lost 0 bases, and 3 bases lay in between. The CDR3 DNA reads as TGTGCCAGCAGGTATAGCAATCAGCCCCAGCATTTT. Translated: CASRYSNQPQHF.